The 4 T cell receptor beta chains below were found in one sample sequenced in a study of blood T cell repertoires in COVID-19 (dated by TCRdb to 2019 to 2021). Preparation of the library involved the immunoSEQ multiplex PCR assay. The table comes from immuneACCESS by way of TCRdb, which keeps in-frame sequences with V and J called. Part of the clones is missing from these tables; in studies checked, under half for an unresolved V gene and the rest for unknown reasons. This sample gives about 270,000 clones in total; roughly 83% of them show up just once. The ten largest clonotypes hold around 6% of the sample. The sequenced sample was peripheral blood. Receptors originate from a woman aged 80 or over with COVID-19, enrolled during active disease.

This chain uses TRBV18 with TRBJ1-2; 8 bases are shared with TRBD1. The CDR3 covers 14 residues. V was pared by 7 bases and J by 8 bases, with 12 bases of the junction left unmatched. The germline V gene encodes CDR1 KGHSH and CDR2 LQKENI. In DNA, the CDR3 is TGTGCCAGCTTCTCGACCGGACAGGGCAGAGGCTACACCTTC. Amino acids: CASFSTGQGRGYTF. Full variable domain (outside the CDR3, taken from reference TRBV18 and TRBJ1-2): NAGVMQNPRHLVRRRGQEARLRCSPMKGHSHVYWYRQLPEEGLKFMVYLQKENIIDESGMPKERFSAEFPKEGPSILRIQQVVRGDSAAYFCASFSTGQGRGYTFGSGTRLTVV.

This clone was recorded only once. The chain recombines TRBV5-5 with TRBJ1-6; D uncertain. In germline, CDR1 is SGHKS, CDR2 YYEKEE (reference sequence). V was pared by 3 bases and J by 9 bases, with 16 bases between. This CDR3 spans 15 amino acids. This CDR3 reads CASSSGLREVSPLHF. The CDR3 region has the DNA TGTGCCAGCAGCTCCGGGCTTCGGGAGGTTTCACCCCTCCACTTT.

The rearrangement joins TRBV6-2 or TRBV6-3 to TRBJ1-2, with no clear D. Trimming took 6 bases from V and 3 from J, leaving 8 bases between them. The CDR3 runs to 12 residues. The germline V gene has CDR1 MNHEY and CDR2 SVGEGT. This chain's CDR3 is CASSELYYGYTF. The CDR3 region has the DNA TGTGCCAGCAGCGAGCTCTACTATGGCTACACCTTC.

Here the CDR3 DNA reads TGTGCCAGCAGCTTTTTCAACAGGGAAAATTCACCCCTCCACTTT. It encodes CASSFFNRENSPLHF. The chain joins TRBV7-8 to TRBJ1-6; D possibly corresponds to TRBD1 (6 bases). Per the germline V gene, CDR1 is SGHVS and CDR2 is FQNEAQ. V lost 3 bases and J 7 bases, leaving 13 bases between the germline ends. This CDR3 has 15 residues.